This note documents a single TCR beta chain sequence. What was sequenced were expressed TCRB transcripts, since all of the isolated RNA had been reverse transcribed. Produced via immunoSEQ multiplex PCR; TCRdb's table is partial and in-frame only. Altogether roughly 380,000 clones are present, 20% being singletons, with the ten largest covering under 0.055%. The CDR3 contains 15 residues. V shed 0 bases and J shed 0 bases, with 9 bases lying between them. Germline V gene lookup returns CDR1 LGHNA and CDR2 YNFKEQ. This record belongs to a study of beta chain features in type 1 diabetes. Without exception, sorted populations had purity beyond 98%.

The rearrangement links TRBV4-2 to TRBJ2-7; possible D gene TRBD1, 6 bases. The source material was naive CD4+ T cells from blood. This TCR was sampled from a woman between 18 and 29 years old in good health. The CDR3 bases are TGTGCCAGCAGCCAAGAACAGGGCCGCTCCTACGAGCAGTACTTC. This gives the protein CASSQEQGRSYEQYF.